This T cell receptor beta chain was documented in a study of control samples from healthy donors and cancer patients. The CDR3 has 16 amino acids. Trimming removed 0 bases at V and 4 bases at J, with 16 bases between. In germline, CDR1 is SGDLS, CDR2 YYNGEE. This table comes from immunoSEQ multiplex PCR, and its TCRdb copy is limited to in-frame clones, with some not included. Altogether 150,000 to 200,000 clones are present, around nine tenths being singletons, with the ten largest covering roughly 5.3%. Sequenced input: blood. V gene TRBV9 combines with J gene TRBJ2-5, with D possibly matching TRBD2 (5 bases). The source of this sequence is a woman aged 30 to 39 in good health. The CDR3 region is CASSVGASWERETQYF. CDR3 sequence (DNA): TGTGCCAGCAGCGTAGGGGCTAGCTGGGAACGAGAGACCCAGTACTTC.